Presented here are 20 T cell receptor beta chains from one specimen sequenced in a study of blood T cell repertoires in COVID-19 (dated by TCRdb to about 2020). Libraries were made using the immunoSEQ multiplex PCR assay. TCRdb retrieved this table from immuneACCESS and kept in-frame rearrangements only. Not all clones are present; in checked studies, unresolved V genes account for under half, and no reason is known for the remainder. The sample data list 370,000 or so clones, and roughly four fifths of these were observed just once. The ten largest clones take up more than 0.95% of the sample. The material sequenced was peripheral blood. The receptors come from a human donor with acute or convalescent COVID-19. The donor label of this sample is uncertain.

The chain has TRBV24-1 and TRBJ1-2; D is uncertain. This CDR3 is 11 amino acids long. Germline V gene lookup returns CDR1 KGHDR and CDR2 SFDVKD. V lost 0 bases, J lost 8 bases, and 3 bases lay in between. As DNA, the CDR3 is TGTGCCACCAGTGATTTGAGCGGCTACACCTTC. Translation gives CATSDLSGYTF.

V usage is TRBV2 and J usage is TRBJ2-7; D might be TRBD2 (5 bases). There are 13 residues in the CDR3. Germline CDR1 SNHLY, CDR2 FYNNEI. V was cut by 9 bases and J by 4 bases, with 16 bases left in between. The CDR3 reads CASRPDGGYEQYF. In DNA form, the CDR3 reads TGTGCCAGTAGGCCGGACGGAGGATACGAGCAGTACTTC.

In DNA, the CDR3 is TGTGCCATCAGTGAGCCAGGCTATGGCTACACCTTC. Residues: CAISEPGYGYTF. This chain connects TRBV10-3 to TRBJ1-2; D remains ambiguous. The V and J ends lost 2 bases and 4 bases respectively, with 5 bases between them. The CDR3 runs 12 residues. Per the germline V gene, CDR1 is ENHRY and CDR2 is SYGVKD.

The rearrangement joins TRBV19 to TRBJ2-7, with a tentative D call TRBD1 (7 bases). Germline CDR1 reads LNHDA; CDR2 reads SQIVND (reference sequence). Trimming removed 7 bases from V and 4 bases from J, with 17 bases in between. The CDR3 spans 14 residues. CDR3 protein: CASKQGIAVYEQYF. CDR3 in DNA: TGTGCCAGTAAACAGGGGATAGCGGTTTACGAGCAGTACTTC.

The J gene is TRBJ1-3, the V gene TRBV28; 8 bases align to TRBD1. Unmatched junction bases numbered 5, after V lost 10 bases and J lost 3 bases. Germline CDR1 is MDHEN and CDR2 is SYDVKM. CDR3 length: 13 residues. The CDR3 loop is CATRTGLGNTIYF. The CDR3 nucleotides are TGTGCCACCCGGACAGGGCTTGGAAACACCATATATTTT.

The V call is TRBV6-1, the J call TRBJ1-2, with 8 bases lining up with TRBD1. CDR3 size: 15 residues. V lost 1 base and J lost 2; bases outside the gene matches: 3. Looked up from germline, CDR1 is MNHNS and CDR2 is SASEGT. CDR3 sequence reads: CASSEVYRGNYGYTF. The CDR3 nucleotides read TGTGCCAGCAGTGAAGTTTACAGGGGGAACTATGGCTACACCTTC.

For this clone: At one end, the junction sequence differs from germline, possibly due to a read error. CDR3 nucleotide sequence: TGTGCTAGCAAGTTTACTGCAGATACGCAGTATTTT. It codes for CASKFTADTQYF. The gene calls are TRBV5-6 and TRBJ2-3; no definite D call. Germline CDR1 is SGHDT and CDR2 is YYEEEE. There are 12 residues in the CDR3.

The DNA of the CDR3 is TGTGCCAGCAGCCCGGACGTTTCGGACAGAAACTATGGCTACACCTTC. Its protein is CASSPDVSDRNYGYTF. The chain is built from TRBV5-6 and TRBJ1-2; D possibly corresponds to TRBD1 (6 bases). This CDR3 comprises 16 residues. V lost 4 bases and J 2 bases, leaving 18 bases between the germline ends. Per the germline V gene, CDR1 is SGHDT and CDR2 is YYEEEE.

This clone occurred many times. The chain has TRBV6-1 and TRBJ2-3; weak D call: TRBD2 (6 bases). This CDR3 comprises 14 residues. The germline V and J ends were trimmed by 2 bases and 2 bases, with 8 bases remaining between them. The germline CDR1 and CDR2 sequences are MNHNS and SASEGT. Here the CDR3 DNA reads TGTGCCAGCAGTGAATGGACTATCACAGATACGCAGTATTTT. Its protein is CASSEWTITDTQYF.

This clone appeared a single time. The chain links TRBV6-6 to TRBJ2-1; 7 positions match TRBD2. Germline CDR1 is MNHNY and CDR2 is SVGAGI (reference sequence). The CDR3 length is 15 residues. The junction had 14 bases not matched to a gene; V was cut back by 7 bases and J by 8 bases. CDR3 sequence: CASIGRGGGSYEQFF. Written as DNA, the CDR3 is TGTGCCAGCATCGGCCGTGGAGGCGGGAGCTATGAGCAGTTCTTC.

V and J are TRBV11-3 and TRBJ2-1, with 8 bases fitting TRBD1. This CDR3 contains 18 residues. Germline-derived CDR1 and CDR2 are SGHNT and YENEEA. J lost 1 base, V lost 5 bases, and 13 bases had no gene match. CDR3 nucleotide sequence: TGTGCCAGCAGCCAACGTCCCGGACAGGGCCGATCCTACAATGAGCAGTTCTTC. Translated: CASSQRPGQGRSYNEQFF. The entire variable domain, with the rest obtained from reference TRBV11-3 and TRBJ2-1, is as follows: EAGVVQSPRYKIIEKKQPVAFWCNPISGHNTLYWYLQNLGQGPELLIRYENEEAVDDSQLPKDRFSAERLKGVDSTLKIQPAELGDSAVYLCASSQRPGQGRSYNEQFFGPGTRLTVL.

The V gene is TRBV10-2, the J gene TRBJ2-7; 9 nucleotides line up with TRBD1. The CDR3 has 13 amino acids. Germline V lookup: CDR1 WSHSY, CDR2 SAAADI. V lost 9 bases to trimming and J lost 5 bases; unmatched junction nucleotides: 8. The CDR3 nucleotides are TGCGCCAGTTCGGGACAGGGAGGTCACGAGCAGTACTTC. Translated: CASSGQGGHEQYF.

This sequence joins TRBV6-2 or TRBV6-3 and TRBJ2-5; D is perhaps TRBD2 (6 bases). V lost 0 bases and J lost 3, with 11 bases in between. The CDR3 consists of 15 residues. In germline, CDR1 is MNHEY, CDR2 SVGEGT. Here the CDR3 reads CASSYSGGGKETQYF. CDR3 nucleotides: TGTGCCAGCAGTTACTCGGGAGGAGGGAAAGAGACCCAGTACTTC.

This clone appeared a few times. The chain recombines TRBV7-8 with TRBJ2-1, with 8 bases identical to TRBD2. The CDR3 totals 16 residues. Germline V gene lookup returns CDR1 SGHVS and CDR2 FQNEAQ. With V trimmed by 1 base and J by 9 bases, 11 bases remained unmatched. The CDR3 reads CASSLGLALRGVEQFF. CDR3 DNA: TGTGCCAGCAGCTTAGGACTAGCGTTGAGGGGAGTTGAGCAGTTCTTC.

CDR3: CASTKTQPAGELFF. As DNA, the CDR3 is TGTGCCAGCACCAAAACTCAACCGGCCGGGGAGCTGTTTTTT. The chain joins TRBV11-2 to TRBJ2-2; D is unclear. The CDR3 consists of 14 residues. The V and J ends lost 7 bases and 6 bases respectively, with 15 bases between them. Germline-derived CDR1 and CDR2 are SGHAT and FQNNGV. The whole variable domain, remainder taken from reference TRBV11-2 and TRBJ2-2, is EAGVAQSPRYKIIEKRQSVAFWCNPISGHATLYWYQQILGQGPKLLIQFQNNGVVDDSQLPKDRFSAERLKGVDSTLKIQPAKLEDSAVYLCASTKTQPAGELFFGEGSRLTVL.

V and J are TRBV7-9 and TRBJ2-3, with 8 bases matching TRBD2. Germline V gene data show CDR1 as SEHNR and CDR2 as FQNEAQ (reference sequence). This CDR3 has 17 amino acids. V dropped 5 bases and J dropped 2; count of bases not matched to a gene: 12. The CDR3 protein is CASSKSKAGVNTDTQYF. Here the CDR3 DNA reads TGTGCCAGCAGCAAATCCAAAGCGGGAGTCAACACAGATACGCAGTATTTT. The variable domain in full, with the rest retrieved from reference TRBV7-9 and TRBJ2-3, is DTGVSQNPRHKITKRGQNVTFRCDPISEHNRLYWYRQTLGQGPEFLTYFQNEAQLEKSRLLSDRFSAERPKGSFSTLEIQRTEQGDSAMYLCASSKSKAGVNTDTQYFGPGTRLTVL.

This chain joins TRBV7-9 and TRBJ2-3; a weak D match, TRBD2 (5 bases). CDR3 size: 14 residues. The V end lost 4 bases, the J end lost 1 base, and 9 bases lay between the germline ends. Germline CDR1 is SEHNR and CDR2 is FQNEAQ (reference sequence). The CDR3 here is CASSSRVRTDTQYF. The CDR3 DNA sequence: TGTGCCAGCAGCTCGAGGGTCCGCACAGATACGCAGTATTTT.

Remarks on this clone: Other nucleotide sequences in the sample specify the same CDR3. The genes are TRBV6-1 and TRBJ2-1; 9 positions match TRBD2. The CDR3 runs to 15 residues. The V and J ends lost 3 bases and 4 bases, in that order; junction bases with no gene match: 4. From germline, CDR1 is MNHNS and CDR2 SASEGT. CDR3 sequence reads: CASSETSGAYNEQFF. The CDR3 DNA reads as TGTGCCAGCAGTGAGACTAGCGGAGCTTACAATGAGCAGTTCTTC.

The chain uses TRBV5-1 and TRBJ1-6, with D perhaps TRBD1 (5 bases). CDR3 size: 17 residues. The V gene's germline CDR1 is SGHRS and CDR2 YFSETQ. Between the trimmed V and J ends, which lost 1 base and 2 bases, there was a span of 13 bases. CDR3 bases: TGCGCCAGCAGCTTGCTCGACAGTTCAGCCTATAATTCACCCCTCCACTTT. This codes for CASSLLDSSAYNSPLHF.

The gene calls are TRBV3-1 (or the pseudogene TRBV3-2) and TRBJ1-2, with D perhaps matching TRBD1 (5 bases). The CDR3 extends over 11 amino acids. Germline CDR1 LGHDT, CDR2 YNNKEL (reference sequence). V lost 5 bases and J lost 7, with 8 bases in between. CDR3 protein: CASSTGRGYTF. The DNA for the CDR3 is TGTGCCAGCAGCACAGGACGTGGCTACACCTTC.